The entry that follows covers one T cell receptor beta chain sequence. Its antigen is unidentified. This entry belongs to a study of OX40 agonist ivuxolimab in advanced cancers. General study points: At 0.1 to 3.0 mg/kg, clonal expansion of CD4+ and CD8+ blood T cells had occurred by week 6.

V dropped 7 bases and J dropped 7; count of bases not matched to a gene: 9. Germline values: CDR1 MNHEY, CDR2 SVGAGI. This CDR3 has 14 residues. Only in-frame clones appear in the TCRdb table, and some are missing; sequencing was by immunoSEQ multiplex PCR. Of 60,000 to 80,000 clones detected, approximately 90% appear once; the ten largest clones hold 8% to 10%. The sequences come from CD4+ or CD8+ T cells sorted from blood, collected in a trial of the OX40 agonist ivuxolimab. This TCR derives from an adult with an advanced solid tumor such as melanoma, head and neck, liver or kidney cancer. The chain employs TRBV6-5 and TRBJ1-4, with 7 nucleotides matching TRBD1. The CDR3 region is CASTIGPGGEKLFF. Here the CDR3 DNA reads TGTGCCAGCACCATAGGGCCAGGGGGTGAAAAACTGTTTTTT.